This T cell receptor (beta chain) was retrieved from a study of T cell repertoires in cytomegalovirus infection. TCRdb reanalysed the reads using MiXCR and keeps one entry per CDR3 protein. The sample shows about 570,000 distinct CDR3 sequences, around two fifths of them seen only once. A few counts support this clonotype. Its antigen is undetermined. The junction had 4 bases not matched to a gene; V was cut back by 6 bases and J by 1 base. Germline V gene data show CDR1 as DFQATT and CDR2 as SNEGSKA (reference sequence). The CDR3 runs to 13 residues. The clonotype originates from a human donor in good health (CMV status not recorded). Some clones in this sample may be carry-over from other donors' samples. The V and J genes are TRBV20-1 and TRBJ2-3, with 7 positions matching TRBD2. The source material was cultured PBMCs, sampled from culture after CMV antigen stimulation. CDR3 bases: TGCAGTGCGGGGGGGACGGGCACAGATACGCAGTATTTT. Translation gives CSAGGTGTDTQYF.